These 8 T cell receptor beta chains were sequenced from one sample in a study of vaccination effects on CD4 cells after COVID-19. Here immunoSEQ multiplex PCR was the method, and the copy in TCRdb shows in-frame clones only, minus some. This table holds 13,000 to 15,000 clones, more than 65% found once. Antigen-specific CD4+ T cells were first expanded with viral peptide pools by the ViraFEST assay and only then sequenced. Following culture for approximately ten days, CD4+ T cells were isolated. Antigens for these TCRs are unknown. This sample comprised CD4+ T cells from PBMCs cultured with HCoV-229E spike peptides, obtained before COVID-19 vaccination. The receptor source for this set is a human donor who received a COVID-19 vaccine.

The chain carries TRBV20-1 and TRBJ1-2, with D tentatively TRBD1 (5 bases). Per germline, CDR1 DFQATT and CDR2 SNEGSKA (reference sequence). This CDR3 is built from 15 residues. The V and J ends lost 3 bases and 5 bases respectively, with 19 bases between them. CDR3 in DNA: TGCAGTGCTAGTGTCACTGAAGGAGGGGCATATGGCTACACCTTC. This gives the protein CSASVTEGGAYGYTF.

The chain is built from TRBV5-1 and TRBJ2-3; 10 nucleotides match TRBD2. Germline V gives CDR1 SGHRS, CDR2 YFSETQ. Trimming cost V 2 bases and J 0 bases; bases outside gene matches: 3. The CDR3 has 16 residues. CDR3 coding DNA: TGCGCCAGCAGCTTATCGACTAGCGGGAGCACAGATACGCAGTATTTT. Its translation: CASSLSTSGSTDTQYF. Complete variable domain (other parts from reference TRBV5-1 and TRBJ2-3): KAGVTQTPRYLIKTRGQQVTLSCSPISGHRSVSWYQQTPGQGLQFLFEYFSETQRNKGNFPGRFSGRQFSNSRSEMNVSTLELGDSALYLCASSLSTSGSTDTQYFGPGTRLTVL.

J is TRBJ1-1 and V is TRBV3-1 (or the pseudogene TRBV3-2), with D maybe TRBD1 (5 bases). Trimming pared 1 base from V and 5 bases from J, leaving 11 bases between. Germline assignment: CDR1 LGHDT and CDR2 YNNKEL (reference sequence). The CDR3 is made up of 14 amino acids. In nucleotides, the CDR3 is TGTGCCAGCAGCCAAGTCCAGGGCGAAACTGAAGCTTTCTTT. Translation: CASSQVQGETEAFF.

Here the CDR3 reads CASSPFQQGLTGNTIYF. In nucleotides, the CDR3 is TGTGCCAGCAGCCCATTTCAACAGGGGTTGACTGGAAACACCATATATTTT. The V and J genes are TRBV14 and TRBJ1-3; 7 bases fit TRBD1. Germline lookup yields CDR1 SGHDN and CDR2 FVKESK. The V gene end was trimmed by 4 bases and the J gene end by 2 bases; junction bases not matched to a gene: 11. The CDR3 has 17 amino acids.

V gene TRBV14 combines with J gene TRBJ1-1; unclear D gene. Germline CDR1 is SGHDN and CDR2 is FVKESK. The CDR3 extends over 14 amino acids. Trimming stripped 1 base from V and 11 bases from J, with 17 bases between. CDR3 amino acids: CASSQVAGPSSAFF. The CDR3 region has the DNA TGTGCCAGCAGCCAAGTCGCAGGCCCGAGCTCGGCTTTCTTT.

As DNA, the CDR3 is TGCGCCAGCAGCTTTTCGACAGATACGCAGTATTTT. It is translated as CASSFSTDTQYF. This chain links TRBV5-1 with TRBJ2-3; D ambiguous. The length of the CDR3 is 12 residues. The germline CDR1 and CDR2 sequences are SGHRS and YFSETQ. V lost 2 bases, J lost 3 bases, and 4 bases lay in between.

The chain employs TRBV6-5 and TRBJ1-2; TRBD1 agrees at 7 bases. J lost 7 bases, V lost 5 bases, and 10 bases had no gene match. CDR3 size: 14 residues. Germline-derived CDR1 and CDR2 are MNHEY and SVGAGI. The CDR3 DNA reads TGTGCCAGCAGTCCCTCAGGGGGGCAGGGTGGCTACACCTTC. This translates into CASSPSGGQGGYTF.

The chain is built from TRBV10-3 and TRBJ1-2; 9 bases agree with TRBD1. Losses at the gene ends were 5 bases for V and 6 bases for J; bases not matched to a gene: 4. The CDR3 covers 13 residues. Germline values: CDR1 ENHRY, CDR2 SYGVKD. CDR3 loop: CAISNRDRDGYTF. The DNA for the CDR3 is TGTGCCATCAGTAACCGGGACAGGGATGGCTACACCTTC.